These 16 T cell receptor beta chains were all obtained from the same sample, sequenced in a study of tumor and adjacent non-tumor tissue in lung cancer. The library came from three nested PCR rounds adapted from ARM-PCR protocols. TCRdb itself ran the multiplex PCR reads through MiXCR, one entry per CDR3 protein. The sample yields approximately 120,000 distinct CDR3 sequences, approximately 66% seen once. No cell sorting was done before RNA was extracted from the tissue. The source material was lung tumor tissue. The receptors come from a man aged 25-45 years with non-small cell lung cancer.

The V gene is TRBV20-1, the J gene TRBJ1-1; tentative D call: TRBD1 (6 bases). The CDR3 sequence is 12 residues long. V lost 7 bases, J lost 7 bases, and 16 bases lay in between. Germline V gene sequence: CDR1 DFQATT, CDR2 SNEGSKA (reference sequence). For the CDR3, the DNA is TGCAGTGTCCCTCTAACAGGGAGTGAAGCTTTCTTT. Translated, it gives CSVPLTGSEAFF.

V is TRBV20-1 and J is TRBJ2-1, with D maybe TRBD2 (7 bases). CDR3 length equals 14 residues. Germline V gives CDR1 DFQATT, CDR2 SNEGSKA (reference sequence). The CDR3 reads CTPRLEGGHNEQFF. The DNA for the CDR3 is TGCACTCCGAGACTAGAGGGGGGGCATAATGAGCAGTTCTTC.

Only one count was recorded for this clonotype. Mismatch with germline at one junction end may stem from a read error. The CDR3 sequence: CASSFRDYENYSYTF. The CDR3 DNA follows: TGTGCCAGCAGCTTCCGGGACTACGAGAACTATAGCTACACCTTC. This rearrangement joins TRBV28 to TRBJ1-2, with D perhaps matching TRBD1 (5 bases). The CDR3 contains 15 residues. In germline, CDR1 is MDHEN, CDR2 SYDVKM.

A remark on this clonotype: One junction end disagrees with the germline gene, perhaps due to a read error. The chain is built from TRBV6-5 and TRBJ1-6, with 9 bases aligning to TRBD1. The CDR3 runs 16 residues. Germline values: CDR1 MNHEY, CDR2 SVGAGI. The CDR3 spells CASNYLGQGIYSPLNF. CDR3 DNA: TGTGCCAGCAATTACCTTGGACAGGGGATTTATTCACCCCTCAACTTT.

The sample holds one count of this clonotype. This CDR3 fails to terminate in the conserved phenylalanine or tryptophan, so it likely reflects a read error. The DNA is omitted, as the CDR3 cannot be located on it reliably, and the CDR3 follows TCRdb's listing. The chain employs TRBV20-1 and TRBJ1-3. The CDR3 length is 13 residues, termini included. CDR1 and CDR2 (germline): DFQATT, SNEGSKA (reference sequence). The CDR3 loop is CSAKQQSGNTMYY.

As concerns this clonotype: This could be a read error, since a much larger clone is one nucleotide away. The genes are TRBV20-1 and TRBJ2-1, with a weak D call TRBD2 (6 bases). The CDR3 sequence is 15 residues long. Looked up from germline, CDR1 is DFQATT and CDR2 is SNEGSKA (reference sequence). With 1 base removed from V and 5 bases from J, the gap between germline ends came to 15 bases. Here the CDR3 reads CSARGGISGDNEQFF. The DNA of the CDR3 is TGCAGTGCTAGAGGTGGGATTAGCGGAGACAATGAGCAGTTCTTC.

Details on this clonotype: This may be a read error: a much more frequent sequence differs by one nucleotide. The rearrangement links TRBV6-1 to TRBJ2-3; possibly TRBD2 for D (6 bases). In germline, CDR1 is MNHNS, CDR2 SASEGT. The CDR3 extends over 12 amino acids. CDR3 in DNA: TGTGCCATCGGTCCGGGGGAAGATACGCGGTATTTT. It is translated as CAIGPGEDTRYF.

Notes on this clonotype: A read error is possible here, since a much larger clone lies one base away. The chain couples TRBV29-1 to TRBJ2-7, with D possibly TRBD1 on 5 matching bases. Per the germline V gene, CDR1 is SQVTM and CDR2 is ANQGSEA. The V and J ends lost 4 bases and 3 bases respectively, with 19 bases between them. This CDR3 contains 15 residues. DNA for the CDR3: TGCAGCGTTGCGATCGACAGAATAATGGGCTACGAGCAGTACTTC. This translates into CSVAIDRIMGYEQYF.

A few counts support this clonotype. A much larger clone differs by one base, so this may be a read error. The rearrangement links TRBV29-1 to TRBJ2-3; 8 positions match TRBD2. The J segment lost 0 bases and the V segment lost 6 bases, leaving 5 bases of the junction unmatched. The V gene's germline CDR1 is SQVTM and CDR2 ANQGSEA. The CDR3 contains 14 residues. CDR3 region: CSVALAASTDTQYF. As DNA, the CDR3 is TGCAGCGTGGCACTAGCGGCGAGCACAGATACGCAGTATTTT.

This clonotype came up once. The chain couples TRBV4-1 to TRBJ2-1; D is unclear. Per the germline V gene, CDR1 is MGHRA and CDR2 is YSYEKL. The CDR3 runs 13 residues. Trimming removed 5 bases from V and 8 bases from J, with 13 bases in between. CDR3 sequence: CASSFKVWDEQFF. The CDR3 nucleotides read TGCGCCAGCAGCTTTAAGGTGTGGGATGAGCAGTTCTTC.

For this clonotype: At one end the junction does not follow the germline gene, possibly because of a read error. This chain links TRBV6-5 with TRBJ1-1; D ambiguous. From germline, CDR1 is MNHEY and CDR2 SVGAGI. There are 14 residues in the CDR3. CDR3 loop: CANSVRVSDAEAFF. Written as DNA, the CDR3 is TGTGCCAACAGTGTGAGGGTCTCAGACGCTGAAGCTTTCTTT.

On this clonotype itself: An end of the junction does not agree with germline; a read error may underlie this. The V call is TRBV29-1, the J call TRBJ1-5; 8 nucleotides align to TRBD1. The germline V gene has CDR1 SQVTM and CDR2 ANQGSEA. The CDR3 consists of 13 residues. The CDR3 is CGVLDRGHQPQHF. The DNA of the CDR3 is TGCGGCGTACTCGACAGGGGTCATCAGCCCCAGCATTTT.

Comment on this clonotype: This may come from a read error, since a much larger clone is one base off. The CDR3 coding sequence is TGTGCCAGCAGTACACAGGGCACGGGGGGCTACGCCTTC. Its translation is CASSTQGTGGYAF. The V call is TRBV6-5, the J call TRBJ1-2; D may be TRBD1 (6 bases). The CDR3 consists of 13 residues. Germline CDR1 is MNHEY and CDR2 is SVGAGI.

This clonotype came up a few times. Germline and junction disagree at one end, which may indicate a read error. This chain uses TRBV6-5 with TRBJ1-5; D uncertain. The CDR3 length is 11 residues. Germline lookup yields CDR1 MNHEY and CDR2 SVGAGI. CDR3 in amino acids: CASVSNQPQHF. In DNA form, the CDR3 reads TGTGCCAGCGTTAGCAATCAGCCCCAGCACTTT.

About this clonotype: Compared with germline, one end of the junction differs, possibly owing to a read error. J is TRBJ2-7 and V is TRBV4-2; TRBD1 or TRBD2 may be the D gene (5 bases each). CDR3 size: 15 residues. CDR1 is LGHNA, CDR2 YNFKEQ, per germline. In nucleotides, the CDR3 is TGTGTCAGCAGCCAAGGTGCCACCGGGGCATACGAGCAGTACTTC. It codes for CVSSQGATGAYEQYF.

Worth noting for this clonotype: This clone may be a read error of a much larger clone one base away. V usage is TRBV10-2 and J usage is TRBJ1-5; D ambiguous. CDR1 is WSHSY, CDR2 SAAADI, per germline. V lost 0 bases and J 5 bases, leaving 5 bases between the germline ends. The CDR3 has 13 amino acids. The CDR3 sequence: CASSESQDQPQHF. The CDR3 DNA sequence: TGCGCCAGCAGTGAGTCCCAGGATCAGCCCCAGCATTTT.